This entry lists 8 T cell receptor beta chains sequenced from one sample in a study of cytomegalovirus exposure and HLA in healthy donors. In the PCR, 60 Vbeta and 13 Jbeta primers were used. Here immunoSEQ multiplex PCR was the method, and the copy in TCRdb shows in-frame clones only, minus some. The top ten clones hold 1.7% of a sample with under 200,000 clones, approximately 78% of them seen once. What was sequenced was PBMCs. The origin of the receptors is a woman aged 18-35 years in good health and CMV-seronegative.

The rearrangement uses TRBV7-2 and TRBJ1-3; tentatively, D is TRBD1 (6 bases). With 1 base removed from V and 3 bases from J, the gap between germline ends came to 10 bases. This CDR3 comprises 15 residues. Germline loops: CDR1 SGHTA, CDR2 FQGNSA. CDR3 nucleotide sequence: TGTGCCAGCAGCTTAGTAGGGGGTGGTGGAAACACCATATATTTT. Encoded protein: CASSLVGGGGNTIYF.

A few counts support this clone. CDR3 residues: CASSTSGRNEQYF. The CDR3 nucleotides read TGCGCCAGCAGCACTAGCGGGAGGAACGAGCAGTACTTC. The chain combines TRBV10-2 with TRBJ2-7, with TRBD2 matching over 12 bases. Per germline, CDR1 WSHSY and CDR2 SAAADI. This CDR3 region has 13 residues. J lost 5 bases, V lost 6 bases, and 2 bases had no gene match.

This sequence joins TRBV7-2 and TRBJ1-2; unclear D gene. CDR1 SGHTA and CDR2 FQGNSA come from the germline V gene. The length of the CDR3 is 13 residues. Trimming cost V 5 bases and J 4 bases, with 11 bases left between them. The CDR3 nucleotides read TGTGCCAGCAGCCCCAGTGTATTCTATGGCTACACCTTC. Its protein product is CASSPSVFYGYTF.

This chain joins TRBV19 and TRBJ1-5, with 8 bases identical to TRBD1. Looked up from germline, CDR1 is LNHDA and CDR2 is SQIVND (reference sequence). With V trimmed by 7 bases and J by 5 bases, 10 bases remained unmatched. CDR3 size: 15 residues. Here the CDR3 DNA reads TGTGCCAGTATCCTCTCCGACAGGGGCGATCAGCCCCAGCATTTT. Residues: CASILSDRGDQPQHF.

The chain uses TRBV27 and TRBJ2-1; 14 bases agree with TRBD2. After removal of 5 bases from V and 4 bases from J, the junction contained 7 bases not matched to a gene. This CDR3 comprises 17 residues. Germline CDR1 is MNHEY and CDR2 is SMNVEV (reference sequence). In DNA form, the CDR3 reads TGTGCCAGCAGTCCCCGGGGGACTAGCGGGAGATACAATGAGCAGTTCTTC. Translated: CASSPRGTSGRYNEQFF.

This sequence joins TRBV19 and TRBJ2-7, with 12 bases aligning to TRBD2. The CDR3 is 15 residues long. J lost 3 bases, V lost 4 bases, and 4 bases had no gene match. Germline CDR1 LNHDA, CDR2 SQIVND (reference sequence). CDR3 amino acids: CASSTTSGSFYEQYF. DNA of the CDR3: TGTGCCAGTAGTACGACTAGCGGGAGTTTCTACGAGCAGTACTTC.

Written as DNA, the CDR3 is TGTGCCAGCAGTTACTCGGGACTAGCAGATACGCAGTATTTT. Translation: CASSYSGLADTQYF. The chain uses TRBV6-6 and TRBJ2-3; 8 bases align to TRBD2. This CDR3 has 14 amino acids. The germline gives CDR1 MNHNY, CDR2 SVGAGI (reference sequence). J gave up 4 bases and V 0 bases, and 0 bases lay outside the gene matches.

The genes are TRBV9 and TRBJ2-7, with D perhaps TRBD2 (5 bases). Germline CDR1 reads SGDLS; CDR2 reads YYNGEE. This CDR3 comprises 14 residues. V lost 4 bases, J lost 4 bases, and 15 bases lay in between. CDR3 residues: CASSTGRAGYEQYF. CDR3 in DNA: TGTGCCAGCAGCACCGGACGGGCGGGTTACGAGCAGTACTTC.